These T cell receptor beta chains were read from a single sample in a study of cytomegalovirus exposure and HLA in healthy donors. Libraries were prepared by immunoSEQ multiplex PCR; TCRdb keeps only in-frame clonotypes and omits some of them. The table shows 150,000 or so clones, with approximately 78% occurring only once. The sequencing sample was made of PBMCs. All receptors derive from a man aged 40-50 years in good health and CMV-seropositive. Both conserved end residues are part of each CDR3. A D gene is named only where the DNA matches it firmly. Clone size is not always given. Where it is, it says once, few, many or a class for expanded clones.

V gene,clone size,D gene,J gene,CDR3 protein,CDR3 DNA
TRBV5-1,NA,NA,TRBJ1-3,CASSAGRWNSGNTIYF,TGCGCCAGCAGCGCGGGACGGTGGAATTCTGGAAACACCATATATTTT
TRBV7-2,NA,NA,TRBJ1-4,CASSLRPGQDNEKLFF,TGTGCCAGCAGCTTAAGGCCGGGACAAGATAATGAAAAACTGTTTTTT
TRBV30,few,NA,TRBJ1-2,CAWSERLNYGYTF,TGTGCCTGGAGCGAGCGACTTAACTATGGCTACACCTTC
TRBV9,NA,NA,TRBJ2-5,CASSSNPIEETQYF,TGTGCCAGCAGCTCCAACCCCATCGAGGAGACCCAGTACTTC
TRBV5-1,NA,TRBD2,TRBJ2-7,CASSLEPGGSEQYF,TGCGCCAGCAGCTTGGAGCCGGGAGGTTCCGAGCAGTACTTC
TRBV7-9,NA,NA,TRBJ1-1,CASSSRGMNTEAFF,TGTGCCAGCAGCAGCAGGGGTATGAACACTGAAGCTTTCTTT
TRBV27,NA,TRBD1,TRBJ1-6,CASSSPGTGVSPLHF,TGTGCCAGTAGTAGTCCCGGGACAGGGGTGTCACCCCTCCACTTT
TRBV29-1,NA,TRBD1,TRBJ2-1,CSVYRGSSYNEQFF,TGCAGCGTTTACAGGGGAAGCTCCTACAATGAGCAGTTCTTC
TRBV7-9,NA,NA,TRBJ1-1,CASSLGHQNTEAFF,TGTGCCAGCAGCTTAGGACACCAGAACACTGAAGCTTTCTTT
TRBV7-9,NA,NA,TRBJ2-1,CASSPAEQIYEQFF,TGTGCCAGCAGCCCAGCGGAGCAAATCTATGAGCAGTTCTTC
TRBV5-1,NA,TRBD2,TRBJ2-7,CASSLLAGGGYEQYF,TGCGCCAGCAGCTTGCTCGCGGGCGGGGGCTACGAGCAGTACTTC
TRBV21-1,NA,NA,TRBJ1-5,CASSKDGPNQPQHF,TGTGCCAGCAGCAAAGACGGTCCTAATCAGCCCCAGCATTTT
TRBV7-9,NA,TRBD1,TRBJ1-2,CASSSTGSPGYGYTF,TGTGCCAGCAGCTCGACAGGGAGCCCTGGCTATGGCTACACCTTC
TRBV6-1,NA,TRBD2,TRBJ2-7,CASSDRTREQYF,TGTGCCAGCAGTGACAGGACTAGGGAGCAGTACTTC
TRBV28,NA,NA,TRBJ1-2,CASSLGEGYGYTF,TGTGCCAGCAGTTTGGGGGAGGGCTATGGCTACACCTTC
TRBV5-1,NA,NA,TRBJ1-2,CASSSNAASYGYTF,TGCGCCAGCAGCTCCAATGCGGCTTCTTATGGCTACACCTTC
TRBV7-9,NA,NA,TRBJ1-2,CASSLEGGNYGYTF,TGTGCCAGCAGCTTAGAAGGAGGGAACTATGGCTACACCTTC
TRBV10-1,NA,NA,TRBJ2-7,CASSPRGTAYEQYF,TGCGCCAGCTCACCTCGGGGGACGGCCTACGAGCAGTACTTC
TRBV5-6,NA,NA,TRBJ2-1,CASSLGTNYNEQFF,TGTGCCAGCAGCTTGGGGACTAACTACAATGAGCAGTTCTTC
TRBV6-5,NA,TRBD2,TRBJ2-7,CASSYSIGGSTYEQYF,TGTGCCAGCAGTTACTCGATAGGCGGGAGCACCTACGAGCAGTACTTC
TRBV10-3,NA,TRBD2,TRBJ2-1,CAISVSAGGSYNEQFF,TGTGCCATCAGTGTGTCAGCGGGAGGATCCTACAATGAGCAGTTCTTC
TRBV9,NA,NA,TRBJ1-1,CASSVAGLNTEAFF,TGTGCCAGCAGCGTAGCAGGGCTGAACACTGAAGCTTTCTTT
TRBV7-8,NA,NA,TRBJ2-7,CASWGGGSYEQYF,TGTGCCAGCTGGGGAGGGGGGTCCTACGAGCAGTACTTC
TRBV11-1,NA,NA,TRBJ1-4,CASSLRNRDEKLFF,TGTGCCAGCAGCTTAAGGAACAGGGATGAAAAACTGTTTTTT
TRBV4-2,few,NA,TRBJ2-1,CASSQEGEDEQFF,TGTGCCAGCAGCCAAGAAGGTGAGGATGAGCAGTTCTTC
TRBV27,NA,NA,TRBJ1-3,CASSLFGTTGNTIYF,TGTGCCAGCAGTTTATTTGGGACAACTGGAAACACCATATATTTT
TRBV5-8,NA,NA,TRBJ2-1,CASSLPPYNEQFF,TGTGCCAGCAGCCTCCCCCCCTACAATGAGCAGTTCTTC
TRBV4-2,NA,TRBD2,TRBJ2-2,CASSPGAGGQNTGELFF,TGTGCCAGCAGCCCAGGGGCGGGAGGGCAGAACACCGGGGAGCTGTTTTTT
TRBV7-2,NA,NA,TRBJ2-6,CASSFTQVSGANVLTF,TGTGCCAGCAGCTTCACTCAGGTATCTGGGGCCAACGTCCTGACTTTC
TRBV19,NA,TRBD1,TRBJ1-2,CASSGRGLAGYTF,TGTGCCAGTAGTGGAAGGGGGCTGGCTGGCTACACCTTC
TRBV5-4,NA,NA,TRBJ2-4,CASTGPSDKNIQYF,TGTGCCAGTACAGGGCCCTCCGATAAAAACATTCAGTACTTC
TRBV7-2,NA,NA,TRBJ1-1,CASSSGGGPAEAFF,TGTGCCAGCAGCTCGGGGGGGGGACCCGCTGAAGCTTTCTTT
TRBV4-3,few,TRBD1,TRBJ2-3,CASSKNRGTDTQYF,TGCGCCAGCAGTAAAAACAGGGGGACAGATACGCAGTATTTT